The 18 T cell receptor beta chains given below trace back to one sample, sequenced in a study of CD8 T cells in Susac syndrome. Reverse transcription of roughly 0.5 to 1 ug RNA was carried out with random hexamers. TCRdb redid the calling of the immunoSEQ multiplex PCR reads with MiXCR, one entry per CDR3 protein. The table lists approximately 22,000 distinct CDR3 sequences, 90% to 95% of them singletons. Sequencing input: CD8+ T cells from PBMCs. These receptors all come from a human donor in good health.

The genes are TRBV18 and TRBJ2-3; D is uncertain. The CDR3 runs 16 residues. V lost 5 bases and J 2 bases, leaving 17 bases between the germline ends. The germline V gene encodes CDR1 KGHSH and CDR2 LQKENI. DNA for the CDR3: TGTGCCAGCTCATCAATATTACACGGAACCACAGATACGCAGTATTTT. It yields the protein CASSSILHGTTDTQYF.

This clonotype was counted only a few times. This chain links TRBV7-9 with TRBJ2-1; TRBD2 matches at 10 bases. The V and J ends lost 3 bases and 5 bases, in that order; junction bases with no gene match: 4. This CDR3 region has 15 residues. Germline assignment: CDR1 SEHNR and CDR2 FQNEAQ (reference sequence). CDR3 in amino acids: CASSFRTSGHNEQFF. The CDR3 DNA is TGTGCCAGCAGCTTTAGGACTAGCGGTCACAATGAGCAGTTCTTC.

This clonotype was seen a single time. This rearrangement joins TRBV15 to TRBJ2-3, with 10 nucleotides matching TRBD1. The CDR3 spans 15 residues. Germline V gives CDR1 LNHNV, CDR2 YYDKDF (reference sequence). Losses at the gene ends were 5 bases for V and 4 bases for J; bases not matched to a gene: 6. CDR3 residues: CATSEGGTGADTQYF. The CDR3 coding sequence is TGTGCCACCAGCGAGGGCGGGACAGGGGCAGATACGCAGTATTTT.

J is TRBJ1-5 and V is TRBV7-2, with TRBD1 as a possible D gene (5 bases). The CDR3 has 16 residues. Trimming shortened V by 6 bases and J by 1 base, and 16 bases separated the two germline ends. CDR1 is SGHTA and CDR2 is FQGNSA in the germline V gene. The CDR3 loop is CASSSGGGGSNQPQHF. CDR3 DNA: TGTGCCAGCAGTTCCGGGGGGGGTGGGAGCAATCAGCCCCAGCATTTT.

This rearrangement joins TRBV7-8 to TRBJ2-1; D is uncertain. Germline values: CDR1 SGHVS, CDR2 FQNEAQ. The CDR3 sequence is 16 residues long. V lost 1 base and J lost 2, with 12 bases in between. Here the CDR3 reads CASSLEGGLTYNEQFF. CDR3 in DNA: TGTGCCAGCAGCTTAGAGGGCGGTTTGACCTACAATGAGCAGTTCTTC.

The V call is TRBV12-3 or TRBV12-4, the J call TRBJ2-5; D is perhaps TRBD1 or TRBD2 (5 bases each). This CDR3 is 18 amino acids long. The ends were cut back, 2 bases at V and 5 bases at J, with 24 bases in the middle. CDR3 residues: CASSLIKGTGLGFETQYF. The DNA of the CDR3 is TGTGCCAGCAGTTTAATAAAGGGAACGGGGCTTGGATTTGAGACCCAGTACTTC.

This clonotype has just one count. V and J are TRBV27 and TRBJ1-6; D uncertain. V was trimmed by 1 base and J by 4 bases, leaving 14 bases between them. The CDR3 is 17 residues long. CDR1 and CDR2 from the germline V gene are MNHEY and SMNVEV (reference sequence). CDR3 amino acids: CASSLFSTLGYNSPLHF. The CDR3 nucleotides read TGTGCCAGCAGTTTATTCTCAACTTTGGGGTATAATTCACCCCTCCACTTT.

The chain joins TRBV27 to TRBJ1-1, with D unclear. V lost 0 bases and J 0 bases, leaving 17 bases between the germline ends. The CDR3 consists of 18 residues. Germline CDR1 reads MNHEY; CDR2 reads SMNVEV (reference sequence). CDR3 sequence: CASSLSGRYGRMNTEAFF. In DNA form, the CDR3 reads TGTGCCAGCAGTTTATCTGGACGGTATGGACGGATGAACACTGAAGCTTTCTTT.

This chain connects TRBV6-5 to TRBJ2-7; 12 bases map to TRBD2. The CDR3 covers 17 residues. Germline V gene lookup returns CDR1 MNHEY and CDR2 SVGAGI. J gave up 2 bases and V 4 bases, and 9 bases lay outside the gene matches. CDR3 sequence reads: CASSLTSGGAFTYEQYF. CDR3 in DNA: TGTGCCAGCAGTTTGACTAGCGGGGGTGCATTTACCTACGAGCAGTACTTC.

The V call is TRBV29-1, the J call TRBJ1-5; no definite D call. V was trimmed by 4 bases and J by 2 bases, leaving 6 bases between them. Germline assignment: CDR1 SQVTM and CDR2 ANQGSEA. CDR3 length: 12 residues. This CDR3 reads CSVGGGNQPQHF. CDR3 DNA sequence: TGCAGCGTTGGAGGAGGCAATCAGCCCCAGCATTTT.

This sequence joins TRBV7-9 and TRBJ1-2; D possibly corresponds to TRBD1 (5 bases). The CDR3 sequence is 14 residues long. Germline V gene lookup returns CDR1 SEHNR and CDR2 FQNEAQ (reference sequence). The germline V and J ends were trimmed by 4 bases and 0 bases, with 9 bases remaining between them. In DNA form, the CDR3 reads TGTGCCAGCAGCTACGGGGACCCTAACTATGGCTACACCTTC. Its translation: CASSYGDPNYGYTF.

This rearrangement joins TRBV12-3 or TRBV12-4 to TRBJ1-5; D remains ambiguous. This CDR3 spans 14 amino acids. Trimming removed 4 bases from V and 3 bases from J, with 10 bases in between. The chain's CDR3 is CASSSTASNQPQHF. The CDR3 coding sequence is TGTGCCAGCAGTTCGACGGCTTCCAATCAGCCCCAGCATTTT.

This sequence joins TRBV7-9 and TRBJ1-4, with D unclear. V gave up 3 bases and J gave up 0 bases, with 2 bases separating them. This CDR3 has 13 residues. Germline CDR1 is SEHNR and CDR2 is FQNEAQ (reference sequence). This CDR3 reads CASSFATNEKLFF. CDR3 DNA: TGTGCCAGCAGCTTCGCAACTAATGAAAAACTGTTTTTT.

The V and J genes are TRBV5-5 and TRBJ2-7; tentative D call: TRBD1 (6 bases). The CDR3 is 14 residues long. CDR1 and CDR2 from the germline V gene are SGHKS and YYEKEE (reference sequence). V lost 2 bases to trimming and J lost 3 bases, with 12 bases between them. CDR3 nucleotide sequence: TGTGCCAGCAGCTTACAAACAGGGCGCTACGAGCAGTACTTC. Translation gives CASSLQTGRYEQYF. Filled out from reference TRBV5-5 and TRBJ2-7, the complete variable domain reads DAGVTQSPTHLIKTRGQQVTLRCSPISGHKSVSWYQQVLGQGPQFIFQYYEKEERGRGNFPDRFSARQFPNYSSELNVNALLLGDSALYLCASSLQTGRYEQYFGPGTRLTVT.

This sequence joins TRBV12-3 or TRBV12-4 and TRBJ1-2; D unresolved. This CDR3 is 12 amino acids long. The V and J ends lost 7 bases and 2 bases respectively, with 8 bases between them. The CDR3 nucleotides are TGTGCCAGCAATACACGGAACTATGGCTACACCTTC. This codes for CASNTRNYGYTF.

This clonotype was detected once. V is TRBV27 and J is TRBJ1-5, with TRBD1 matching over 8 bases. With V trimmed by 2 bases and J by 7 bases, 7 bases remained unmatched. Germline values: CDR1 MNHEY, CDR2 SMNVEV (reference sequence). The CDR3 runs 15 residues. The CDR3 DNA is TGTGCCAGCAGTTTAATACAGGGGGATAGACAGCCCCAGCATTTT. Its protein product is CASSLIQGDRQPQHF.

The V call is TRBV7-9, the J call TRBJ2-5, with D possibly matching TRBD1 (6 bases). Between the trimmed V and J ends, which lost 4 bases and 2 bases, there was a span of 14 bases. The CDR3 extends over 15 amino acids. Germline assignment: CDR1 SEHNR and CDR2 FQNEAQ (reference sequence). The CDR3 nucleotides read TGTGCCAGCAGCTCGGGACATGGAGGACAAGAGACCCAGTACTTC. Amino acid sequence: CASSSGHGGQETQYF. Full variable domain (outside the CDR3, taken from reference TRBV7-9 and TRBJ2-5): DTGVSQNPRHKITKRGQNVTFRCDPISEHNRLYWYRQTLGQGPEFLTYFQNEAQLEKSRLLSDRFSAERPKGSFSTLEIQRTEQGDSAMYLCASSSGHGGQETQYFGPGTRLLVL.

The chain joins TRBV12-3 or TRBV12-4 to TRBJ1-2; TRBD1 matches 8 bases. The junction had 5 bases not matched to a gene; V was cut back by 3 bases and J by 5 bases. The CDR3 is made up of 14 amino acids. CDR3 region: CASSFGQGSYGYTF. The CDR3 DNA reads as TGTGCCAGCAGTTTCGGACAGGGTTCATATGGCTACACCTTC.